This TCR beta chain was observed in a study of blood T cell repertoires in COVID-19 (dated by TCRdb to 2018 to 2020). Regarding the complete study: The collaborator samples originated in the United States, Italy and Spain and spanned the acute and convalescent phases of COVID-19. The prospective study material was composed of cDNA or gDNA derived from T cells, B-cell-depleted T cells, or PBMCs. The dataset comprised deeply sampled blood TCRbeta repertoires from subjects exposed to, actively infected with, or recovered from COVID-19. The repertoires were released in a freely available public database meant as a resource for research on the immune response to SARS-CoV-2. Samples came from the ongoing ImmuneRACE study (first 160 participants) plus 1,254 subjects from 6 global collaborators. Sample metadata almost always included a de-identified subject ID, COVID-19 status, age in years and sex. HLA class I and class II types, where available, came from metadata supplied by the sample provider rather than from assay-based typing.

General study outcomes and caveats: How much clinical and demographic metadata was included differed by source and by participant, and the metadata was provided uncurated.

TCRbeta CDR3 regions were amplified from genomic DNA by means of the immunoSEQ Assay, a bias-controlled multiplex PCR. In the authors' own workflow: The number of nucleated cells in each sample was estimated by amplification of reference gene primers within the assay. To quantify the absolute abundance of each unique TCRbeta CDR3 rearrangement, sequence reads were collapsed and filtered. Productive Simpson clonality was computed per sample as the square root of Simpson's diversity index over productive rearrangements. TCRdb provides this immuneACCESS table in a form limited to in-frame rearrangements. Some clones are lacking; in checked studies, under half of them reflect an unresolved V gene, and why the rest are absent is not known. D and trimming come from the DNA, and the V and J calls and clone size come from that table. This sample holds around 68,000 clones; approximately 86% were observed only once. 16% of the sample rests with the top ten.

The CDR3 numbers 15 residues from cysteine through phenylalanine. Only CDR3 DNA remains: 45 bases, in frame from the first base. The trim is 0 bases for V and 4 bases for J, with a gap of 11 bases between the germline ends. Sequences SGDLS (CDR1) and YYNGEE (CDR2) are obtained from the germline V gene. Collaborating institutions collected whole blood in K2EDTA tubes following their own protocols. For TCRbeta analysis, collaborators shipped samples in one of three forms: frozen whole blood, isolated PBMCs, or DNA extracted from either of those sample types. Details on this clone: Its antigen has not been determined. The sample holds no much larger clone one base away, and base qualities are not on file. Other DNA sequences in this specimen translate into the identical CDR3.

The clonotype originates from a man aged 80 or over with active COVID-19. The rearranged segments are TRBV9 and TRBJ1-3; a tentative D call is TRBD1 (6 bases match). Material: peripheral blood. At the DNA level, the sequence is TGTGCCAGCAGCGTAGAAGGGGGTACGGGAAACACCATATATTTT. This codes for CASSVEGGTGNTIYF.